This T cell receptor beta chain was obtained from a study of regulatory T cells in long-lasting Graves disease. Trimming cost V 5 bases and J 0 bases, with 16 bases left between them. This CDR3 comprises 16 residues. This clonotype showed up just a few times. Regarding time point: newly diagnosed GD, antithyroid drugs for less than 3 months. From RNA extracted from PBMCs, the TCR library was made. For TCR beta, libraries came from iRepertoire HTBI primers and Arm-PCR of CDR3 regions. From the multiplex PCR reads, TCRdb called clonotypes with MiXCR, one entry per CDR3 protein. Of 440,000 or so distinct CDR3 sequences detected, 14% to 15% appear once; the ten largest clones hold roughly a sixth. These data are also associated with another study on T cells in Graves' hyperthyroidism and ophthalmopathy. Per that study: Blood shared most expanded thyroid clonotypes above 0.001.

The rearrangement uses TRBV12-3 or TRBV12-4 and TRBJ1-2; D is ambiguous. The source material was peripheral blood mononuclear cells (PBMCs), sampled at new diagnosis, from a patient treated with antithyroid drugs. The sequence was obtained from a woman aged 25-40 years with Graves disease. DNA of the CDR3: TGTGCCAGCAGTCGAGCCTCAGAGATAACTAACTATGGCTACACCTTC. This codes for CASSRASEITNYGYTF.